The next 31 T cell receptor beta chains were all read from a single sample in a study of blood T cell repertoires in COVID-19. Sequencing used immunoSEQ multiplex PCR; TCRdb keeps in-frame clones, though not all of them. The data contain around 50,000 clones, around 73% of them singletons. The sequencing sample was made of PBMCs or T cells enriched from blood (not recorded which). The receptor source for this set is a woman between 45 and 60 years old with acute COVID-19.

CDR3 coding DNA: TGTGCCTGGAGTACTTTCGGGGGGGAGCAGTACTTC. Translated: CAWSTFGGEQYF. The chain is built from TRBV30 and TRBJ2-7, with TRBD2 matching over 7 bases. This CDR3 comprises 12 residues. The trim removed 2 bases at V and 7 bases at J, leaving 5 bases unmatched. The germline CDR1 and CDR2 sequences are GTSNPN and SVGIG (reference sequence). The whole variable domain, remainder taken from reference TRBV30 and TRBJ2-7, is SQTIHQWPATLVQPVGSPLSLECTVEGTSNPNLYWYRQAAGRGLQLLFYSVGIGQISSEVPQNLSASRPQDRQFILSSKKLLLSDSGFYLCAWSTFGGEQYFGPGTRLTVT.

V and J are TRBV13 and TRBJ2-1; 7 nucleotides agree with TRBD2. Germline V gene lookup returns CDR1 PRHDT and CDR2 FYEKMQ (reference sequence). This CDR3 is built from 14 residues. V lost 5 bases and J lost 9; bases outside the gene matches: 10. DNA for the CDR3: TGTGCCAGCAGCCTACTAGGGGAGGGAGTTGAGCAGTTCTTC. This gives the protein CASSLLGEGVEQFF.

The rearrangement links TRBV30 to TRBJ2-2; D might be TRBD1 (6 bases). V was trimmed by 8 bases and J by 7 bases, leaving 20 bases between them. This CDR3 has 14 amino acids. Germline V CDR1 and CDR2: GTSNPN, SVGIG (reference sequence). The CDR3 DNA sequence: TGTGCCCGCCTACCCAGGGGTGGGGGCGGGGAGCTGTTTTTT. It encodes CARLPRGGGGELFF.

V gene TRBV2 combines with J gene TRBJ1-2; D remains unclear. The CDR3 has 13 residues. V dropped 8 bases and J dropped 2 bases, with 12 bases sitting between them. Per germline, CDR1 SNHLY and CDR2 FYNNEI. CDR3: CASSPGENYGYTF. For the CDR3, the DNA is TGTGCCAGCTCTCCCGGGGAAAACTATGGCTACACCTTC. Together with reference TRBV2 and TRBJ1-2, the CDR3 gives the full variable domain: EPEVTQTPSHQVTQMGQEVILRCVPISNHLYFYWYRQILGQKVEFLVSFYNNEISEKSEIFDDQFSVERPDGSNFTLKIRSTKLEDSAMYFCASSPGENYGYTFGSGTRLTVV.

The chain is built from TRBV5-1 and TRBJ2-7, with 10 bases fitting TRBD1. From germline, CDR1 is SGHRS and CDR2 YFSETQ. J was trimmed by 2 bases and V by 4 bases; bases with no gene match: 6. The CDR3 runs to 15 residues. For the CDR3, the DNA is TGCGCCAGCAGCCACGGGACAGGGGATCCCTACGAGCAGTACTTC. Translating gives CASSHGTGDPYEQYF.

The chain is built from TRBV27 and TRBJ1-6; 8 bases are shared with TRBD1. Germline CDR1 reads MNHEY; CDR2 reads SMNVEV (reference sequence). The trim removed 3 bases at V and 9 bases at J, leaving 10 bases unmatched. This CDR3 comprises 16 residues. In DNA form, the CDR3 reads TGTGCCAGCAGTTTCCTCGACAGGGGAGGCGGTTCACCCCTCCACTTT. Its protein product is CASSFLDRGGGSPLHF.

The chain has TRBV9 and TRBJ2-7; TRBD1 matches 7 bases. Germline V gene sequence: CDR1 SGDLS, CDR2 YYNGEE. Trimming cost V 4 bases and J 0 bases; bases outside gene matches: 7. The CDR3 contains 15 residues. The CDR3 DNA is TGTGCCAGCAGCCCAGGGGGAGCATACTCCTACGAGCAGTACTTC. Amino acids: CASSPGGAYSYEQYF.

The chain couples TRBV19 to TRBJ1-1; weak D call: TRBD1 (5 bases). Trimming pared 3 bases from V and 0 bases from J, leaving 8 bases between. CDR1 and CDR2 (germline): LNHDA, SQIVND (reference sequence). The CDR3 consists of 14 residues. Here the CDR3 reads CASSITGMNTEAFF. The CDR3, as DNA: TGTGCCAGTAGTATCACAGGTATGAACACTGAAGCTTTCTTT.

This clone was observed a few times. The CDR3 sequence is CASSSGLYGYTF. CDR3 sequence (DNA): TGTGCCAGCAGTTCAGGATTATATGGCTACACCTTC. V is TRBV28 and J is TRBJ1-2; D is unresolved. V was clipped by 4 bases and J by 5 bases, with 8 bases between them. Germline CDR1 reads MDHEN; CDR2 reads SYDVKM. The CDR3 totals 12 residues.

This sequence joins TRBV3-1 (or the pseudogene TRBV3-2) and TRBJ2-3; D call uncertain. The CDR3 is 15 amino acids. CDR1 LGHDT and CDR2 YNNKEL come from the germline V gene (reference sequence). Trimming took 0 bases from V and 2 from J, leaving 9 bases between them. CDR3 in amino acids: CASSQEHRSTDTQYF. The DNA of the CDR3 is TGTGCCAGCAGCCAAGAACACAGATCCACAGATACGCAGTATTTT.

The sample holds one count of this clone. The CDR3 DNA reads TGTGCCAGCACTCTAACTGAAAAACTGTTTTTT. This translates into CASTLTEKLFF. The V call is TRBV2, the J call TRBJ1-4, with D hard to call. Per germline, CDR1 SNHLY and CDR2 FYNNEI. The CDR3 sequence is 11 residues long. V lost 7 bases, J lost 7 bases, and 7 bases lay in between. Full variable domain (rest looked up from reference TRBV2 and TRBJ1-4): EPEVTQTPSHQVTQMGQEVILRCVPISNHLYFYWYRQILGQKVEFLVSFYNNEISEKSEIFDDQFSVERPDGSNFTLKIRSTKLEDSAMYFCASTLTEKLFFGSGTQLSVL.

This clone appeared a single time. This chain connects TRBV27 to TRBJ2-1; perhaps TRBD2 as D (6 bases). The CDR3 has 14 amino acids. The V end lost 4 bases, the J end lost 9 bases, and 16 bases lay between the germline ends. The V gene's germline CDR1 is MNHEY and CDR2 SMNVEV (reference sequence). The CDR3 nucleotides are TGTGCCAGCAGTTACCAGCGGGCGTCCGCTGAGCAGTTCTTC. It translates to CASSYQRASAEQFF.

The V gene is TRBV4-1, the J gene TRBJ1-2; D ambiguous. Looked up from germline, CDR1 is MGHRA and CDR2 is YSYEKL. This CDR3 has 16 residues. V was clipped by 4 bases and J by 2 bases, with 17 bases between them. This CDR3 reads CASSPDRSLGNYGYTF. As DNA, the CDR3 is TGCGCCAGCAGCCCCGACCGTAGCCTCGGAAACTATGGCTACACCTTC.

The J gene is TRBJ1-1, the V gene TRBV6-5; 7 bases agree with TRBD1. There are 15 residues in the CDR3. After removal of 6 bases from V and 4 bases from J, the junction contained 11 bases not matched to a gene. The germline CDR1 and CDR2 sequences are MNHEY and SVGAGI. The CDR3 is CASSQDRQWGTEAFF. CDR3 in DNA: TGTGCCAGCAGCCAGGACAGGCAATGGGGCACTGAAGCTTTCTTT.

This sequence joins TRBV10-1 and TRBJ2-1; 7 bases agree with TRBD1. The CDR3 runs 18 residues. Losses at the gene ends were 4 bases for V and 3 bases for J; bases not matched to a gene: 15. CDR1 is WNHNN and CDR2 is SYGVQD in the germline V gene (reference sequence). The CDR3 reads CASSGPQIQGKVYNEQFF. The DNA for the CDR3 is TGCGCCAGCAGTGGCCCACAGATACAGGGGAAAGTCTACAATGAGCAGTTCTTC.

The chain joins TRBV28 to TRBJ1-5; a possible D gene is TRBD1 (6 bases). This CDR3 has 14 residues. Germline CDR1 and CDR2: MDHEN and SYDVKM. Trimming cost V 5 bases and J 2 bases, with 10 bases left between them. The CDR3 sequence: CASSRQVGNQPQHF. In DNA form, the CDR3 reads TGTGCCAGCAGTCGACAGGTGGGCAATCAGCCCCAGCATTTT.

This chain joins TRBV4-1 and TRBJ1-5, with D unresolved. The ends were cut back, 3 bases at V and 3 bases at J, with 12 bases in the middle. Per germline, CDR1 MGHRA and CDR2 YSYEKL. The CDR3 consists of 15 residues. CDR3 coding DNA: TGCGCCAGCAGCCACCCTGGGCAGATCAATCAGCCCCAGCATTTT. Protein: CASSHPGQINQPQHF.

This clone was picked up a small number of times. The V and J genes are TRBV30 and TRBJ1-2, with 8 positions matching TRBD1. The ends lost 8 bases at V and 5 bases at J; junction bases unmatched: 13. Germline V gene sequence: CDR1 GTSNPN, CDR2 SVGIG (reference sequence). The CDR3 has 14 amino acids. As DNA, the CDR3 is TGTGCCGGGCCAGACAGGGGTTCCAAGTATGGCTACACCTTC. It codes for CAGPDRGSKYGYTF.

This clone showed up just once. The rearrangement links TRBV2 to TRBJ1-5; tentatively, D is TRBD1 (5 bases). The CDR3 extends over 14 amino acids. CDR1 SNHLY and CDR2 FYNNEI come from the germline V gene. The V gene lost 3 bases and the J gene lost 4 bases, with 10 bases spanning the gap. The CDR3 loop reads CASSDRGWNQPQHF. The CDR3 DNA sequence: TGTGCCAGCAGTGATAGGGGTTGGAATCAGCCCCAGCATTTT. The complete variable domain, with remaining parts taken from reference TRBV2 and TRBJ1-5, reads EPEVTQTPSHQVTQMGQEVILRCVPISNHLYFYWYRQILGQKVEFLVSFYNNEISEKSEIFDDQFSVERPDGSNFTLKIRSTKLEDSAMYFCASSDRGWNQPQHFGDGTRLSIL.

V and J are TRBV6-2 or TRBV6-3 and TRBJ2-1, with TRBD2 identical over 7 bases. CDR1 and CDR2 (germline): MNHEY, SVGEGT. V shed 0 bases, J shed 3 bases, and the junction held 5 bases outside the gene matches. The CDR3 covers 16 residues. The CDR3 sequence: CASSYSAGRDYNEQFF. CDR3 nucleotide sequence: TGTGCCAGCAGTTACTCAGCGGGGCGCGACTACAATGAGCAGTTCTTC.

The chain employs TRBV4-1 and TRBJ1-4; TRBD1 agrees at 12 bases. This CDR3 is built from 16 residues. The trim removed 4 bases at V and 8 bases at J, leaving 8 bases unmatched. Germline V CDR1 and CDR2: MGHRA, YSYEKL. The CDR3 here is CASSPRDRGLNEKLFF. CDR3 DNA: TGCGCCAGCAGCCCCCGGGACAGGGGGCTAAACGAAAAACTGTTTTTT.

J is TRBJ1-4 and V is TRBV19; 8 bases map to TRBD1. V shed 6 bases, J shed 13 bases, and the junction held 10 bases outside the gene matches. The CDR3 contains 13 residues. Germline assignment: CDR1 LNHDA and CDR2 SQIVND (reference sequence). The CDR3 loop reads CASSTDRASVLFF. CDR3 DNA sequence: TGTGCCAGTAGCACGGACAGGGCATCAGTACTGTTTTTT. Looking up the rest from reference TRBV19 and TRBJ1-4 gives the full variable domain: DGGITQSPKYLFRKEGQNVTLSCEQNLNHDAMYWYRQDPGQGLRLIYYSQIVNDFQKGDIAEGYSVSREKKESFPLTVTSAQKNPTAFYLCASSTDRASVLFFGSGTQLSVL.

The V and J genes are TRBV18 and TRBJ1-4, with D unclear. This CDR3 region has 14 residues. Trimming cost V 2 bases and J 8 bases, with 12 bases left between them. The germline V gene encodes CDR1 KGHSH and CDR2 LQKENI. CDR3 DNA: TGTGCCAGCTCACCAACTCTAAAGGAGGAAAAACTGTTTTTT. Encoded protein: CASSPTLKEEKLFF.

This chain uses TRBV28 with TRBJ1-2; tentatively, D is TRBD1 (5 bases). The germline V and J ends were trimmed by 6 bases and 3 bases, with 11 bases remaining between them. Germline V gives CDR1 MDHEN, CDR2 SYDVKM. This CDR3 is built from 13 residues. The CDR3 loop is CASSWGSDYGYTF. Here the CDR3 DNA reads TGTGCCAGCAGCTGGGGCTCGGACTATGGCTACACCTTC.

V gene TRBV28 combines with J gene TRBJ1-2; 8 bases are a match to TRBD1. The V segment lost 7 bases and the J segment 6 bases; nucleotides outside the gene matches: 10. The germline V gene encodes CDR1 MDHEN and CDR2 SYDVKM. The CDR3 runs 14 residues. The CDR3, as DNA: TGTGCCAGCATCTCACAGGGCAGGGGGCATGGCTACACCTTC. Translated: CASISQGRGHGYTF.

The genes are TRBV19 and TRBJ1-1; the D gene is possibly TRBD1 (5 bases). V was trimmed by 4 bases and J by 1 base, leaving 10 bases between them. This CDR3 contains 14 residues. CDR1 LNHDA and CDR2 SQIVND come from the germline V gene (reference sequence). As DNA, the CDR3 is TGTGCCAGTAGTAACCCGGGGGGGAACACTGAAGCTTTCTTT. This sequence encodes CASSNPGGNTEAFF.

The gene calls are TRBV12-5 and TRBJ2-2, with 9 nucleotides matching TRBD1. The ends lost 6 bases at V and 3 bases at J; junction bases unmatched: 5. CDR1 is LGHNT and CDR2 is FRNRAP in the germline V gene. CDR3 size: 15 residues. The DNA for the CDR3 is TGTGCTAGTGGCTCCGGGACAGGGTACACCGGGGAGCTGTTTTTT. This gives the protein CASGSGTGYTGELFF.

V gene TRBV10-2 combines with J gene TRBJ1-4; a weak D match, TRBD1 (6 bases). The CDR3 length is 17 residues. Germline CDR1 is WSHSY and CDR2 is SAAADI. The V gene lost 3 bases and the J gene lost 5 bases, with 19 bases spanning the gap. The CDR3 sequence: CASSDLDSGRVNEKLFF. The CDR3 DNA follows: TGCGCCAGCAGTGATTTGGACAGCGGCAGAGTAAATGAAAAACTGTTTTTT.

CDR3 sequence: CASSTGTGVGNTEAFF. For the CDR3, the DNA is TGTGCCAGCAGTACCGGGACAGGGGTAGGGAACACTGAAGCTTTCTTT. The gene calls are TRBV28 and TRBJ1-1; 10 nucleotides line up with TRBD1. The germline V gene encodes CDR1 MDHEN and CDR2 SYDVKM. V lost 5 bases, J lost 1 base, and 7 bases stayed unmatched. This CDR3 has 16 residues.

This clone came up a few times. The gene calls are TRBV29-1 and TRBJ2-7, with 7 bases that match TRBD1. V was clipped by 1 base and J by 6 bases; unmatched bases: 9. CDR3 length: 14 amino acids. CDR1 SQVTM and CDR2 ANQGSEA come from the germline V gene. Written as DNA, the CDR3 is TGCAGCGTTGAAGTTCAGGGGGTCTCGGGCGAGCAGTACTTC. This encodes CSVEVQGVSGEQYF.

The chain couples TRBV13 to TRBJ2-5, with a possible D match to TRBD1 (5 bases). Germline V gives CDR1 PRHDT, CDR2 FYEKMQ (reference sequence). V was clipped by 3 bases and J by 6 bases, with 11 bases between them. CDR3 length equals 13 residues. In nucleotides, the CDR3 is TGTGCCAGCAGCTTTGAAGGGGAAAAGACCCAGTACTTC. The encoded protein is CASSFEGEKTQYF. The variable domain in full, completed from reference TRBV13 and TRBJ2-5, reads AAGVIQSPRHLIKEKRETATLKCYPIPRHDTVYWYQQGPGQDPQFLISFYEKMQSDKGSIPDRFSAQQFSDYHSELNMSSLELGDSALYFCASSFEGEKTQYFGPGTRLLVL.